Listed below are T cell receptor beta chains from one sample, sequenced in a study of Graves' ophthalmopathy and Graves' hyperthyroidism. TCRdb re-called the multiplex PCR reads with MiXCR, one entry per CDR3 protein. Of 200,000 to 250,000 distinct CDR3 sequences listed, over 25% were seen once; the top ten hold 9.1%. Sequencing used peripheral blood. These receptors all come from a man in his fifties or sixties with Graves' ophthalmopathy. Both conserved end residues are part of each CDR3. The order of the fields is V gene, J gene, clone size, CDR3 protein. Part of the rows lack a size; the others show once, few, many or a class for expanded clones.

>TRBV20-1|TRBJ1-1|.
CSANPLGWTEAFF
>TRBV30|TRBJ2-7|many
CAWSGQKREIYEQYF
>TRBV6-2/TRBV6-3|TRBJ1-1|.
CASSDRVPHF
>TRBV6-1|TRBJ2-7|many
CASSELGYGEQYF
>TRBV5-1|TRBJ1-1|many
CASSSLAGGNTEAFF
>TRBV7-2|TRBJ2-7|many
CASSLSGTPAEEQYF
>TRBV4-1|TRBJ2-2|.
CASSRAWVAGGSTGELFF
>TRBV29-1|TRBJ1-2|many
CSAGEGADYGYTF
>TRBV6-1|TRBJ2-5|.
CATHRGNSETQYF
>TRBV6-5|TRBJ2-5|many
CASSYSTVGDIQETQYF
>TRBV2|TRBJ2-7|many
CASRQTYEQYF
>TRBV20-1|TRBJ2-5|many
CSARAADSVQETQYF
>TRBV28|TRBJ2-5|many
CASSLGRLETQYF
>TRBV6-6|TRBJ1-2|many
CASTTGAGRGGYTF
>TRBV12-3/TRBV12-4|TRBJ1-6|many
CASRLSGTNSPLHF
>TRBV6-1|TRBJ1-2|once
CASGTLGGGYTF
>TRBV27|TRBJ2-5|many
CASLSWDSSRAIETQYF
>TRBV7-8|TRBJ2-7|many
CASSSRASYEQYF
>TRBV9|TRBJ2-7|many
CASSPLAGPRNEQYF
>TRBV12-3/TRBV12-4|TRBJ2-2|many
CASSSMVASVTGELFF
>TRBV12-3/TRBV12-4|TRBJ1-1|few
CASSLSGLGTEAFF
>TRBV27|TRBJ1-1|.
CASRHRLTAWDTEAFF
>TRBV10-3|TRBJ2-7|.
CAISEPEREFYEQYF
>TRBV6-5|TRBJ1-2|many
CASNPHRGRLKNYGYTF
>TRBV11-2|TRBJ1-1|many
CASSRDRNTEAFF
>TRBV6-1|TRBJ2-7|many
CASSVRKQGGEQYF
>TRBV11-2|TRBJ2-7|.
CASSLERLAGGPKFYEQYF
>TRBV11-2|TRBJ2-7|many
CASSQTLAGGPIW
>TRBV6-2/TRBV6-3|TRBJ2-7|.
CASRDRGTGEQYF
>TRBV7-9|TRBJ1-1|few
CASSLGGGMNTEAFF
>TRBV6-1|TRBJ1-2|.
CASRGGQDPRYGYTF
>TRBV6-2/TRBV6-3|TRBJ2-7|.
CASSYRASGREYHYEQYF